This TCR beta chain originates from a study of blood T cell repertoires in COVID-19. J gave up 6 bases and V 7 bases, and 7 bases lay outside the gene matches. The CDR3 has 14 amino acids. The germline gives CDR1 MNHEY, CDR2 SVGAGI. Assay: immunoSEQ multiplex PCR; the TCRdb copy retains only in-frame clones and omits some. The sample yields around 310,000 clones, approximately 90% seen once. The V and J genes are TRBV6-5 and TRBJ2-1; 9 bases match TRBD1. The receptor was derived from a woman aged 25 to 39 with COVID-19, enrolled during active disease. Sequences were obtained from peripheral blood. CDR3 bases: TGTGCCAGCACACAGGGGGCGTTCCCCAATGAGCAGTTCTTC. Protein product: CASTQGAFPNEQFF.